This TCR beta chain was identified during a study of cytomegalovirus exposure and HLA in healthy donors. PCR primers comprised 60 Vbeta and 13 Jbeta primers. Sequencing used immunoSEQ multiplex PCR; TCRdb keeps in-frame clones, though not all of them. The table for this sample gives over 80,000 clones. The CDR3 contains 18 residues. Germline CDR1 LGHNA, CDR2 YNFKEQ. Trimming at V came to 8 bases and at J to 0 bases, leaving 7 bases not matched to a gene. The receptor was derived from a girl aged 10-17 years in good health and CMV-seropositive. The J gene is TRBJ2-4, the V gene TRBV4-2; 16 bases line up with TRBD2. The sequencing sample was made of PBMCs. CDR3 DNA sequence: TGTGCCAGCGGCTCCGGGACTAGCGGGGGGGAAGCCAAAAACATTCAGTACTTC. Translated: CASGSGTSGGEAKNIQYF.